This TCR beta chain was sequenced for a study of T cells in localized non-small cell lung cancer. Repertoires were generated with immunoSEQ multiplex PCR, while TCRdb's copy carries only in-frame clones and drops some. The data contain about 34,000 clones, roughly 93% of them singletons. Points from the study as a whole: Adjacent uninvolved lung tissue had the highest T cell clonality, exceeding tumor. Adjacent lung held a median approximately 50 of the top 100 tumor clones.

Note on this clone: Its antigen is unknown.

This CDR3 has 13 residues. Trimming left V 0 bases short and J 2 bases short, with 7 bases between. Germline values: CDR1 GTSNPN, CDR2 SVGIG (reference sequence). This sequence joins TRBV30 and TRBJ1-2; perhaps TRBD1 as D (5 bases). The sequence came from an older female donor with stage I lung adenocarcinoma. The sequencing here drew on peripheral blood, taken before any cancer treatment. The CDR3 loop is CAWSVRGNYGYTF. The CDR3 DNA reads TGTGCCTGGAGTGTACGGGGGAACTATGGCTACACCTTC.